Listed below are T cell receptor beta chains from one sample, sequenced in a study of T cell changes during pregnancy in multiple sclerosis. Measured with immunoSEQ multiplex PCR; TCRdb has only the in-frame clones, and not every one. The sample includes around 46,000 clones, approximately 90% seen only once; the top ten take 6.5% to 8.5%. This material consisted of CD8+ T cells from peripheral blood mononuclear cells, taken in the second trimester of pregnancy. The receptors were sampled from a female donor with multiple sclerosis, enrolled in a pregnancy study. Each CDR3 is given with its conserved first and last residue. Fields, in order: D gene, J gene, clone size, V gene, CDR3 protein, CDR3 DNA. D genes are given only for firm matches. Where a row states a size, it is once, few, many or the class of an expanded clone; other rows omit it.

.	TRBJ2-7	.	TRBV11-1	CASSQGRGATQTYEQYF	TGTGCCAGCAGCCAAGGCAGGGGAGCGACTCAGACCTACGAGCAGTACTTC
TRBD2	TRBJ2-7	.	TRBV19	CASRTSGAAYEQYF	TGTGCCAGCAGGACTAGCGGGGCGGCCTACGAGCAGTACTTC
TRBD1	TRBJ2-7	.	TRBV15	CATSPGQGAKPYEQYF	TGTGCCACCAGCCCTGGACAGGGGGCGAAACCCTACGAGCAGTACTTC
.	TRBJ1-5	.	TRBV7-6	CASSQHSNQPQHF	TGTGCCAGCAGCCAACATAGCAATCAGCCCCAGCATTTT
TRBD1	TRBJ1-6	.	TRBV5-6	CASSSAGGSPLHF	TGTGCCAGCAGCTCTGCAGGGGGTTCACCCCTCCACTTT
.	TRBJ2-1	many	TRBV7-9	CASSRGYNEQFF	TGTGCCAGCAGCCGGGGCTACAATGAGCAGTTCTTC
.	TRBJ2-1	once	TRBV11-2	CASSQGRGYNEQFF	TGTGCCAGCAGCCAGGGGCGGGGGTACAATGAGCAGTTCTTC
TRBD2	TRBJ2-3	.	TRBV2	CASSEIAGGLVDTQYF	TGTGCCAGCAGTGAAATAGCGGGGGGGCTCGTGGATACGCAGTATTTT
.	TRBJ2-5	.	TRBV7-9	CASSFPKQAETQYF	TGTGCCAGCAGCTTCCCGAAGCAGGCAGAGACCCAGTACTTC
.	TRBJ2-2	.	TRBV13	CASSPDSDTGELFF	TGTGCCAGCAGCCCCGACTCCGACACCGGGGAGCTGTTTTTT
.	TRBJ1-1	.	TRBV27	CASSLFAGGGQGTEAFF	TGTGCCAGCAGTTTATTTGCCGGGGGGGGGCAGGGCACTGAAGCTTTCTTT
.	TRBJ2-1	.	TRBV7-6	CASSLGPNYEQFF	TGTGCCAGCAGCTTGGGGCCTAATTATGAGCAGTTCTTC
TRBD1	TRBJ1-4	.	TRBV10-3	CAISEPGDRKLFF	TGTGCCATCAGTGAGCCCGGGGACAGGAAACTGTTTTTT
TRBD2	TRBJ2-5	.	TRBV13	CASSLGSGGAVETQYF	TGTGCCAGCAGCTTGGGGAGCGGGGGGGCTGTAGAGACCCAGTACTTC
TRBD2	TRBJ2-7	once	TRBV9	CASSVGGGGIYEQYF	TGTGCCAGCAGCGTAGGTGGCGGGGGGATCTACGAGCAGTACTTC
.	TRBJ1-1	.	TRBV18	CASSPPAGPNTEAFF	TGTGCCAGCTCACCACCGGCGGGGCCGAACACTGAAGCTTTCTTT
TRBD1	TRBJ2-7	.	TRBV5-5	CASSLELGTAYEQYF	TGTGCCAGCAGCCTGGAACTCGGGACAGCCTACGAGCAGTACTTC
.	TRBJ2-2	.	TRBV13	CASSLGGPNTGELFF	TGTGCCAGCAGCTTAGGGGGGCCGAATACCGGGGAGCTGTTTTTT
.	TRBJ1-5	.	TRBV25-1	CASSGETGDNQPQHF	TGTGCCAGCAGTGGCGAGACAGGAGACAATCAGCCCCAGCATTTT
.	TRBJ1-1	.	TRBV7-9	CASSPLQGSTEAFF	TGTGCCAGCAGCCCTCTACAGGGAAGCACTGAAGCTTTCTTT
TRBD2	TRBJ2-2	.	TRBV27	CASSLWGGRELFF	TGTGCCAGCAGTTTATGGGGGGGGAGGGAGCTGTTTTTT
.	TRBJ2-7	.	TRBV6-6	CASSYAGAEEQYF	TGTGCCAGCAGTTATGCAGGGGCGGAGGAGCAGTACTTC
TRBD1	TRBJ1-1	.	TRBV13	CASSPQGASNTEAFF	TGTGCCAGCAGCCCACAGGGGGCCAGCAACACTGAAGCTTTCTTT
TRBD1	TRBJ1-5	.	TRBV7-9	CASSRTGEDQPQHF	TGTGCCAGCAGCCGGACAGGGGAGGATCAGCCCCAGCATTTT
TRBD2	TRBJ2-5	.	TRBV7-9	CASSRMRGEEETQYF	TGTGCCAGCAGCCGCATGCGGGGGGAGGAAGAGACCCAGTACTTC
.	TRBJ1-2	.	TRBV9	CASSGGQGEGYTF	TGTGCCAGCAGCGGAGGGCAAGGCGAAGGCTACACCTTC